The 25 T cell receptor beta chains given below trace back to one sample, sequenced in a study of T cells in localized non-small cell lung cancer. The data were produced by immunoSEQ multiplex PCR, yet TCRdb's version contains in-frame clones alone and is incomplete. This table holds 90,000 to 95,000 clones, 80% to 90% found once. The material sequenced was peripheral blood, taken before any cancer treatment. Receptors were obtained from a man aged 35 to 69 with stage I squamous cell lung carcinoma.

This sequence joins TRBV9 and TRBJ1-2; D might be TRBD1 (5 bases). V lost 4 bases, J lost 2 bases, and 15 bases lay in between. Germline loops: CDR1 SGDLS, CDR2 YYNGEE. This CDR3 contains 15 residues. CDR3 sequence (DNA): TGTGCCAGCAGCATCCACAGGTCACTCAACTATGGCTACACCTTC. Its protein is CASSIHRSLNYGYTF.

The genes are TRBV21-1 and TRBJ1-1; the table assigns TRBD1, which was not confirmed against the DNA. TRBV21-1 is a known pseudogene. This CDR3 spans 14 amino acids. CDR3 bases: TGTGCCAGCAGCAAAGGGGGCATGTGGACTGAAGCTTTCTTT. Translated, it gives CASSKGGMWTEAFF.

This clone has just one count. The chain uses TRBV18 and TRBJ1-2, with D hard to call. The CDR3 has 14 amino acids. Trimming stripped 4 bases from V and 2 bases from J, with 11 bases between. The germline V gene has CDR1 KGHSH and CDR2 LQKENI. The CDR3 DNA reads as TGTGCCAGCTCACTATCAGATCCCAACTATGGCTACACCTTC. It yields the protein CASSLSDPNYGYTF.

This clone was seen more than once but under ten times. The genes are TRBV19 and TRBJ2-2; the D is unclear. The V end lost 3 bases, the J end lost 4 bases, and 9 bases lay between the germline ends. Germline values: CDR1 LNHDA, CDR2 SQIVND (reference sequence). The CDR3 has 14 residues. For the CDR3, the DNA is TGTGCCAGTAGTATTGCCGGGCCCACCGGGGAGCTGTTTTTT. Amino acid sequence: CASSIAGPTGELFF.

This rearrangement joins TRBV5-1 to TRBJ1-4; 10 bases are shared with TRBD1. CDR1 SGHRS and CDR2 YFSETQ come from the germline V gene. V dropped 0 bases and J dropped 8; count of bases not matched to a gene: 4. This CDR3 contains 15 residues. The CDR3 sequence is CASSLEGTGAEKLFF. The DNA of the CDR3 is TGCGCCAGCAGCTTGGAAGGGACAGGGGCCGAAAAACTGTTTTTT. Variable domain in full (rest from reference TRBV5-1 and TRBJ1-4): KAGVTQTPRYLIKTRGQQVTLSCSPISGHRSVSWYQQTPGQGLQFLFEYFSETQRNKGNFPGRFSGRQFSNSRSEMNVSTLELGDSALYLCASSLEGTGAEKLFFGSGTQLSVL.

The rearrangement joins TRBV7-6 to TRBJ2-5; 7 bases line up with TRBD1. V lost 1 base, J lost 6 bases, and 5 bases stayed unmatched. From germline, CDR1 is SGHVS and CDR2 FNYEAQ. The CDR3 extends over 14 amino acids. Written as DNA, the CDR3 is TGTGCCAGCAGCTTAGAAGGACAGGTTAAGACCCAGTACTTC. It yields the protein CASSLEGQVKTQYF.

This clone has a single count. The chain links TRBV5-1 to TRBJ1-5; D is undetermined. V lost 0 bases to trimming and J lost 7 bases, with 14 bases between them. The germline V gene has CDR1 SGHRS and CDR2 YFSETQ. This CDR3 is 15 amino acids long. The CDR3 loop reads CASSLGDSVGQPQHF. CDR3 bases: TGCGCCAGCAGCTTGGGAGACTCAGTAGGCCAGCCCCAGCATTTT.

This chain joins TRBV7-8 and TRBJ2-7; tentative D call: TRBD2 (5 bases). Germline V gene data show CDR1 as SGHVS and CDR2 as FQNEAQ. The V and J ends lost 1 base and 12 bases respectively, with 16 bases between them. The CDR3 length is 13 residues. In DNA, the CDR3 is TGTGCCAGCAGCTTAGAGAGGAGGCACGAGGGGTACTTC. It is translated as CASSLERRHEGYF.

In DNA form, the CDR3 reads TGCGCCAGCAGCTTGGACAGGTCCAACCGGGGCTACACCTTC. Its translation is CASSLDRSNRGYTF. This chain uses TRBV5-1 with TRBJ1-2, with TRBD1 as a possible D gene (5 bases). Germline V CDR1 and CDR2: SGHRS, YFSETQ. The V end lost 0 bases, the J end lost 8 bases, and 14 bases lay between the germline ends. The CDR3 totals 14 residues.

This clone was counted a single time. CDR3 protein: CASSQTGGAYQPQHF. DNA of the CDR3: TGCGCCAGCAGCCAAACAGGGGGCGCTTATCAGCCCCAGCATTTT. The chain combines TRBV4-1 with TRBJ1-5; 9 nucleotides match TRBD1. The V and J ends lost 2 bases and 5 bases, in that order; junction bases with no gene match: 4. The germline V gene has CDR1 MGHRA and CDR2 YSYEKL. The CDR3 contains 15 residues.

The chain recombines TRBV5-1 with TRBJ2-1; TRBD2 aligns across 11 bases. V lost 4 bases, J lost 4 bases, and 4 bases stayed unmatched. In germline, CDR1 is SGHRS, CDR2 YFSETQ. This CDR3 spans 15 amino acids. The CDR3 spells CASSVSGGAYNEQFF. In nucleotides, the CDR3 is TGCGCCAGCAGCGTTAGCGGGGGGGCGTACAATGAGCAGTTCTTC.

J is TRBJ2-5 and V is TRBV14; either TRBD1 or TRBD2 may supply D (5 bases each). V lost 1 base and J 13 bases, leaving 13 bases between the germline ends. Germline V CDR1 and CDR2: SGHDN, FVKESK. The CDR3 totals 12 residues. The CDR3, as DNA: TGTGCCAGCAGCCAAGGAGTGGGGGTTCGGTACTTC. Translated, it gives CASSQGVGVRYF.

The chain has TRBV27 and TRBJ2-6, with D maybe TRBD2 (5 bases). Germline V CDR1 and CDR2: MNHEY, SMNVEV (reference sequence). V was cut by 7 bases and J by 4 bases, with 14 bases left in between. The CDR3 runs to 15 residues. CDR3 in amino acids: CASTFGGSGANVLTF. In DNA form, the CDR3 reads TGTGCCAGCACCTTCGGAGGATCCGGGGCCAACGTCCTGACTTTC.

This clone has just one count. The chain employs TRBV7-2 and TRBJ2-2; the D is unclear. This CDR3 has 15 residues. V lost 3 bases and J lost 2, with 10 bases in between. Germline loops: CDR1 SGHTA, CDR2 FQGNSA. CDR3 nucleotide sequence: TGTGCCAGCAGCTTCAGAAGAATAAACACCGGGGAGCTGTTTTTT. This gives the protein CASSFRRINTGELFF.

This chain connects TRBV5-8 to TRBJ1-1; D is undetermined. Germline CDR1 and CDR2: SGHTS and YDEGEE. There are 15 residues in the CDR3. Trimming took off 0 bases at V and 6 bases at J, with 15 bases between the two ends. The CDR3 here is CASSLAGQVRPEAFF. CDR3 sequence (DNA): TGTGCCAGCAGCTTGGCCGGGCAAGTGAGGCCTGAAGCTTTCTTT.

The chain combines TRBV5-1 with TRBJ2-3; the D gene is possibly TRBD1 (6 bases). Germline values: CDR1 SGHRS, CDR2 YFSETQ. The CDR3 loop spans 16 amino acids. V lost 4 bases to trimming and J lost 2 bases, with 17 bases between them. The CDR3 sequence is CASSLQQGLATDTQYF. CDR3 nucleotides: TGCGCCAGCAGCCTGCAACAGGGCCTTGCCACAGATACGCAGTATTTT. The full variable domain, rest sourced from reference TRBV5-1 and TRBJ2-3, is KAGVTQTPRYLIKTRGQQVTLSCSPISGHRSVSWYQQTPGQGLQFLFEYFSETQRNKGNFPGRFSGRQFSNSRSEMNVSTLELGDSALYLCASSLQQGLATDTQYFGPGTRLTVL.

The chain is built from TRBV10-3 and TRBJ1-5; 9 nucleotides agree with TRBD1. The CDR3 totals 12 residues. Germline CDR1 ENHRY, CDR2 SYGVKD. V lost 10 bases to trimming and J lost 5 bases; unmatched junction nucleotides: 3. The CDR3 reads CATQGAHQPQHF. The CDR3 DNA reads as TGTGCCACACAGGGGGCCCATCAGCCCCAGCATTTT.

In this sample, this clone turned up a few times. The V gene is TRBV28, the J gene TRBJ1-2; D perhaps matches TRBD1 (6 bases). This CDR3 has 13 amino acids. Per the germline V gene, CDR1 is MDHEN and CDR2 is SYDVKM. V was cut by 8 bases and J by 8 bases, with 18 bases left in between. CDR3 in amino acids: CASRDYRVLGYTF. The CDR3 bases are TGTGCCAGCCGAGACTACAGGGTACTAGGCTACACCTTC.

The rearrangement joins TRBV4-3 to TRBJ2-7; D not resolved. Germline loops: CDR1 LGHNA, CDR2 YSLEER. Trimming cost V 0 bases and J 0 bases, with 9 bases left between them. The CDR3 is made up of 15 amino acids. The CDR3 DNA sequence: TGCGCCAGCAGCCAAGACTTACTGACCTCCTACGAGCAGTACTTC. Amino acids: CASSQDLLTSYEQYF.

V gene TRBV2 combines with J gene TRBJ1-1; no clear D. The germline V gene has CDR1 SNHLY and CDR2 FYNNEI. V was trimmed by 9 bases and J by 9 bases, leaving 11 bases between them. The CDR3 has 10 residues. For the CDR3, the DNA is TGTGCCAGTGGAGGCGGTAAAGCTTTCTTT. This codes for CASGGGKAFF.

V gene TRBV7-2 combines with J gene TRBJ2-1; 11 positions match TRBD2. There are 17 residues in the CDR3. V lost 0 bases, J lost 5 bases, and 6 bases stayed unmatched. CDR1 and CDR2 from the germline V gene are SGHTA and FQGNSA. The CDR3 coding sequence is TGTGCCAGCAGCTTAGCAGGGGCTAGCGGGGGGAACAATGAGCAGTTCTTC. Its translation is CASSLAGASGGNNEQFF.

The rearrangement joins TRBV11-2 to TRBJ1-1; TRBD1 might be the D (6 bases). The CDR3 contains 15 residues. V was shortened by 7 bases and J by 5 bases, with 20 bases between the two germline ends. Germline-derived CDR1 and CDR2 are SGHAT and FQNNGV. The CDR3 loop is CASTPPGGRSTEAFF. For the CDR3, the DNA is TGTGCCAGCACCCCCCCGGGGGGGCGGTCGACTGAAGCTTTCTTT.

The gene calls are TRBV5-4 and TRBJ2-6; 7 positions agree with TRBD1. This CDR3 contains 17 residues. Per germline, CDR1 SGHNT and CDR2 YYREEE (reference sequence). After removal of 4 bases from V and 2 bases from J, the junction contained 9 bases not matched to a gene. The DNA of the CDR3 is TGTGCCAGCAGCAACAGGGGTGAGTCTCCTGGGGCCAACGTCCTGACTTTC. Translating it yields CASSNRGESPGANVLTF.

This chain links TRBV28 with TRBJ2-1; TRBD1 aligns across 10 bases. This CDR3 comprises 15 residues. Germline V gene lookup returns CDR1 MDHEN and CDR2 SYDVKM. Germline trimming cut 5 bases from V and 2 bases from J; bases unmatched to any gene: 3. CDR3 sequence: CASSQGTGAYNEQFF. CDR3 nucleotide sequence: TGTGCCAGCAGTCAAGGGACAGGGGCCTACAATGAGCAGTTCTTC. Complete variable domain (other parts from reference TRBV28 and TRBJ2-1): DVKVTQSSRYLVKRTGEKVFLECVQDMDHENMFWYRQDPGLGLRLIYFSYDVKMKEKGDIPEGYSVSREKKERFSLILESASTNQTSMYLCASSQGTGAYNEQFFGPGTRLTVL.

V is TRBV6-5 and J is TRBJ2-1, with D hard to call. CDR1 and CDR2 from the germline V gene are MNHEY and SVGAGI. The CDR3 contains 12 residues. Trimming removed 7 bases at V and 4 bases at J, with 8 bases between. CDR3 in DNA: TGTGCCAGCACCGGGCCATACAATGAGCAGTTCTTC. It is translated as CASTGPYNEQFF.